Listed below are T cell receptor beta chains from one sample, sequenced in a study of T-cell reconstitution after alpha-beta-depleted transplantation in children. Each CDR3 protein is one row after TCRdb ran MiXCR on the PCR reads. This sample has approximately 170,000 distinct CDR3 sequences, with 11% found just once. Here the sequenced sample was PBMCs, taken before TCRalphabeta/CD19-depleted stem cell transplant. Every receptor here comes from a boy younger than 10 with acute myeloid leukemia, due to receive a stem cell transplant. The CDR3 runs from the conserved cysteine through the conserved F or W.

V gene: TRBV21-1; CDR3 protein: CASSNRDRGLHF
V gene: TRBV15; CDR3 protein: CATSGQQGLGEKLFF
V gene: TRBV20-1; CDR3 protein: CSALGHWNTEAFF
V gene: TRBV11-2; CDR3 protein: CASSSILVYNSPLHF
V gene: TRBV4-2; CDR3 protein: CASSQEGERGNTIYF
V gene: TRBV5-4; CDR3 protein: CASSFNLAGITGPYNEQFF
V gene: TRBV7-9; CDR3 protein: CASSLRIGIGYTF
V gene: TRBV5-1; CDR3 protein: CASSSPGGQDTDTQYF
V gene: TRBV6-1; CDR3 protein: CASRAGPPPTNEKLFF
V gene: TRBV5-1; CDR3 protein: CASSLVGSWSSGNTIYF
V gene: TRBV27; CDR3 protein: CASSLRPTSGRMSYEQYF
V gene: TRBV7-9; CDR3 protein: CASSPRTSRTGELFF
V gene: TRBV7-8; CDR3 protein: CASSLPGNSPLHF
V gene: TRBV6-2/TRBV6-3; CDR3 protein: CASSYSPLGDWEETQYF
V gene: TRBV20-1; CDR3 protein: CSAGDAGGTYNEQFF
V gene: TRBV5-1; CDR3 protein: CASSLGDTVNTGELFF
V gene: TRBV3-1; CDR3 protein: CATSQWGAGGDEQFF
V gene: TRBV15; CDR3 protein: CATSSRDTYEQYF
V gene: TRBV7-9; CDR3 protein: CASSLDRYGYTF
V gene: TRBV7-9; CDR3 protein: CASSKISLAPDTQYF
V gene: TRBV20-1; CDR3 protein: CSAVQTSGGKTEQFF
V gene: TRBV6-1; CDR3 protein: CASRSGTGGLDTQYF
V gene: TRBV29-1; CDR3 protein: CSVATITDTQYF
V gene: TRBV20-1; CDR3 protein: CSVHRTSGGVGETQYF
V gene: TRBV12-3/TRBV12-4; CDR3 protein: CASRPDGNQPQHF
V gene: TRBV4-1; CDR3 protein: CASSQDRDTQYF
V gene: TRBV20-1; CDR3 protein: CSASPSSGSYSYEQYF
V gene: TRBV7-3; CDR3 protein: CASSLGLAGGSLETQYF
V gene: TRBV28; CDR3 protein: CASSGFPTDTQYF
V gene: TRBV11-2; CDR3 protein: CASSSFPTAESSGNTIYF
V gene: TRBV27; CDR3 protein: CASSPQGATGYTF
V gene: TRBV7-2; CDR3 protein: CASSLNALAGADTQYF
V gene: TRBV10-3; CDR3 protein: CAISPTGLGNEQFF